This T cell receptor beta chain was recorded in a study of T cell responses to AZD1222 COVID-19 vaccine. Concerning this clone itself: The antigen is not known.

Study-level points and caveats: Only a handful of people who got AZD1222 tested seropositive at baseline.

CDR1 is LGHNA, CDR2 YSLEER, per germline. The V end lost 1 base, the J end lost 4 bases, and 14 bases lay between the germline ends. The CDR3 extends over 15 amino acids. Data came from immunoSEQ multiplex PCR; TCRdb stores just in-frame clones and leaves some out. Of some 180,000 clones detected, roughly 91% appear once; the ten largest clones hold about 1.9%. The sequencing used peripheral blood, collected 28 days after the second AZD1222 dose. V is TRBV4-3 and J is TRBJ2-7; D possibly uses TRBD1 or TRBD2 (5 bases each). The TCR originated in an adult who received the AZD1222 COVID-19 vaccine. CDR3 protein: CASSQGGPGWYEQYF. The DNA for the CDR3 is TGCGCCAGCAGCCAAGGAGGGCCAGGGTGGTACGAGCAGTACTTC.